The 29 T cell receptor beta chains listed next were all sequenced from one sample in a study of technical replicates of blood from a handful of donors. Profiling relied on immunoSEQ multiplex PCR, and the TCRdb table lists in-frame clones only, not all of them. The data hold tens of thousands of clones, with around nine tenths observed a single time. The sample comprised T cells isolated from PBMCs. These receptors were obtained from a human donor in good health.

This clone was seen a few times. The J gene is TRBJ2-2, the V gene TRBV5-1, with TRBD1 matching over 11 bases. Looked up from germline, CDR1 is SGHRS and CDR2 is YFSETQ. Trimming at V came to 4 bases and at J to 7 bases, leaving 6 bases not matched to a gene. The CDR3 spans 15 residues. The CDR3 sequence: CASSIGTGGSGELFF. The CDR3 DNA sequence: TGCGCCAGCAGCATCGGGACAGGGGGTAGCGGGGAGCTGTTTTTT.

The J gene is TRBJ2-3, the V gene TRBV4-2, with 9 nucleotides matching TRBD1. This CDR3 comprises 15 residues. Per germline, CDR1 LGHNA and CDR2 YNFKEQ. The V gene end was trimmed by 1 base and the J gene end by 2 bases; junction bases not matched to a gene: 1. The CDR3 bases are TGTGCCAGCAGCCAAGGACAGGGGGTCACAGATACGCAGTATTTT. Translating gives CASSQGQGVTDTQYF.

The gene calls are TRBV11-3 and TRBJ2-3, with D perhaps matching TRBD1 (6 bases). CDR3 length equals 16 residues. Trimming shortened V by 5 bases and J by 2 bases, and 17 bases separated the two germline ends. In germline, CDR1 is SGHNT, CDR2 YENEEA. This chain's CDR3 is CASSPGDRIHTDTQYF. DNA of the CDR3: TGTGCCAGCAGCCCCGGCGACAGGATCCACACAGATACGCAGTATTTT.

The CDR3 sequence is CASSLSSGTQETQYF. The DNA for the CDR3 is TGCGCCAGCAGCTTGTCTAGCGGGACCCAAGAGACCCAGTACTTC. This chain links TRBV5-1 with TRBJ2-5, with 9 bases identical to TRBD2. From germline, CDR1 is SGHRS and CDR2 YFSETQ. J gave up 1 base and V 1 base, and 2 bases lay outside the gene matches. This CDR3 has 15 residues.

The V gene is TRBV28, the J gene TRBJ2-1, with 10 bases identical to TRBD2. The CDR3 covers 15 residues. The trim removed 5 bases at V and 4 bases at J, leaving 5 bases unmatched. In germline, CDR1 is MDHEN, CDR2 SYDVKM. The CDR3 sequence is CASSTSGRDYNEQFF. Written as DNA, the CDR3 is TGTGCCAGCAGTACCAGCGGGAGGGATTACAATGAGCAGTTCTTC.

This clone was picked up one time. This chain uses TRBV10-1 with TRBJ2-1; D may be TRBD1 (5 bases). V was cut by 3 bases and J by 8 bases, with 14 bases left in between. From germline, CDR1 is WNHNN and CDR2 SYGVQD (reference sequence). The CDR3 runs 14 residues. The CDR3 nucleotides read TGCGCCAGCAGTGAAGCCAGGGAATCGGATGAGCAGTTCTTC. Its translation: CASSEARESDEQFF.

The J gene is TRBJ1-3, the V gene TRBV28, with 9 bases that match TRBD1. V was pared by 5 bases and J by 8 bases, with 10 bases of the junction left unmatched. CDR3 size: 15 residues. Per the germline V gene, CDR1 is MDHEN and CDR2 is SYDVKM. The CDR3 DNA reads TGTGCCAGCAGTCTGGGACAGGGTTCGATACACACCATATATTTT. Its translation is CASSLGQGSIHTIYF.

The gene calls are TRBV30 and TRBJ2-3; TRBD2 is a possible D gene (5 bases). This CDR3 is built from 14 residues. Trimming took 4 bases from V and 2 from J, leaving 13 bases between them. The germline CDR1 and CDR2 sequences are GTSNPN and SVGIG (reference sequence). The CDR3 nucleotides read TGTGCCTGGACTAGACTATCAAACACAGATACGCAGTATTTT. Its translation: CAWTRLSNTDTQYF.

This chain joins TRBV6-1 and TRBJ2-5; 8 bases line up with TRBD1. Unmatched junction bases numbered 8, after V lost 5 bases and J lost 3 bases. CDR3 length: 15 residues. Germline CDR1 is MNHNS and CDR2 is SASEGT. CDR3 sequence (DNA): TGTGCCAGCAGTCCGACCTGGACAGGGAAAGAGACCCAGTACTTC. Its translation: CASSPTWTGKETQYF.

V usage is TRBV7-9 and J usage is TRBJ2-2; TRBD1 matches 7 bases. Trimming took 0 bases from V and 0 from J; bases not matched to a gene: 1. CDR3 length: 16 residues. CDR1 is SEHNR, CDR2 FQNEAQ, per germline (reference sequence). This CDR3 reads CASSLAQGANTGELFF. The CDR3 coding sequence is TGTGCCAGCAGCTTAGCGCAGGGGGCGAACACCGGGGAGCTGTTTTTT. The whole variable domain, remainder taken from reference TRBV7-9 and TRBJ2-2, is DTGVSQNPRHKITKRGQNVTFRCDPISEHNRLYWYRQTLGQGPEFLTYFQNEAQLEKSRLLSDRFSAERPKGSFSTLEIQRTEQGDSAMYLCASSLAQGANTGELFFGEGSRLTVL.

The chain links TRBV27 to TRBJ2-6; 8 nucleotides line up with TRBD1. The trim removed 0 bases at V and 2 bases at J, leaving 0 bases unmatched. Per the germline V gene, CDR1 is MNHEY and CDR2 is SMNVEV (reference sequence). CDR3 length: 16 residues. The CDR3 DNA sequence: TGTGCCAGCAGTTTATCGGACAGGGCTGGGGCCAACGTCCTGACTTTC. This gives the protein CASSLSDRAGANVLTF. Full variable domain (rest looked up from reference TRBV27 and TRBJ2-6): EAQVTQNPRYLITVTGKKLTVTCSQNMNHEYMSWYRQDPGLGLRQIYYSMNVEVTDKGDVPEGYKVSRKEKRNFPLILESPSPNQTSLYFCASSLSDRAGANVLTFGAGSRLTVL.

The chain has TRBV5-6 and TRBJ2-4; D possibly corresponds to TRBD2 (6 bases). The CDR3 runs 15 residues. V was clipped by 1 base and J by 4 bases, with 12 bases between them. CDR1 and CDR2 (germline): SGHDT, YYEEEE. CDR3 in DNA: TGTGCCAGCAGCTTGAGAGCGGGTTCAAAAAACATTCAGTACTTC. Translation: CASSLRAGSKNIQYF.

This clone was seen just once. The chain is built from TRBV27 and TRBJ2-2, with 7 bases lining up with TRBD2. Germline values: CDR1 MNHEY, CDR2 SMNVEV (reference sequence). The CDR3 has 15 amino acids. V lost 4 bases and J lost 4; bases outside the gene matches: 6. CDR3 bases: TGTGCCAGCAGTTATAGCGGGCCCGGCACCGGGGAGCTGTTTTTT. Translated: CASSYSGPGTGELFF.

The gene calls are TRBV7-5 and TRBJ2-1; the table gives TRBD1 as D, unverified against the DNA. TRBV7-5 has pseudogene status. The CDR3 runs to 19 residues. The CDR3 protein is CVRSLYLLDREGMENEQFF. CDR3 nucleotides: TGTGTCAGAAGCTTATATCTCCTAGACAGGGAAGGTATGGAAAATGAGCAGTTCTTC.

The chain carries TRBV7-9 and TRBJ2-3, with D possibly matching TRBD1 (5 bases). V gave up 1 base and J gave up 0 bases, with 11 bases separating them. The CDR3 spans 16 residues. Germline V gene data show CDR1 as SEHNR and CDR2 as FQNEAQ (reference sequence). The DNA of the CDR3 is TGTGCCAGCAGCTTAGGTGCCAGGGCTAGCACAGATACGCAGTATTTT. As protein: CASSLGARASTDTQYF.

The chain uses TRBV7-8 and TRBJ2-7, with 8 bases matching TRBD2. V was clipped by 6 bases and J by 0 bases; unmatched bases: 4. This CDR3 is 14 amino acids long. CDR1 SGHVS and CDR2 FQNEAQ come from the germline V gene. Here the CDR3 DNA reads TGTGCCAGCAGGGAAGCGGGAGTCTCCTACGAGCAGTACTTC. Protein product: CASREAGVSYEQYF.

For the CDR3, the DNA is TGCGCCAGCAGCCCTGGACAGGGCCAAGAGACCCAGTACTTC. Translation gives CASSPGQGQETQYF. This rearrangement joins TRBV5-1 to TRBJ2-5, with TRBD1 matching over 8 bases. V lost 4 bases and J lost 1; bases outside the gene matches: 3. In germline, CDR1 is SGHRS, CDR2 YFSETQ. The CDR3 runs 14 residues.

The V gene is TRBV7-2, the J gene TRBJ2-7; D ambiguous. Germline V CDR1 and CDR2: SGHTA, FQGNSA. CDR3 size: 14 residues. V dropped 2 bases and J dropped 0 bases, with 8 bases sitting between them. The CDR3 bases are TGTGCCAGCAGCTTAAACAGAACCTCCTACGAGCAGTACTTC. Translated, it gives CASSLNRTSYEQYF. The variable domain in full, completed from reference TRBV7-2 and TRBJ2-7, reads GAGVSQSPSNKVTEKGKDVELRCDPISGHTALYWYRQSLGQGLEFLIYFQGNSAPDKSGLPSDRFSAERTGGSVSTLTIQRTQQEDSAVYLCASSLNRTSYEQYFGPGTRLTVT.

The chain combines TRBV29-1 with TRBJ2-1; a possible D gene is TRBD2 (6 bases). The CDR3 runs 18 residues. CDR1 is SQVTM, CDR2 ANQGSEA, per germline. Trimming cost V 1 base and J 2 bases, with 21 bases left between them. The CDR3 protein is CSVEGGVVEPATYNEQFF. The CDR3 DNA reads as TGCAGCGTTGAAGGGGGGGTTGTGGAACCGGCAACCTACAATGAGCAGTTCTTC.

The rearrangement links TRBV2 to TRBJ2-7; TRBD2 matches at 7 bases. The length of the CDR3 is 18 residues. The germline V gene has CDR1 SNHLY and CDR2 FYNNEI. J lost 6 bases, V lost 4 bases, and 21 bases had no gene match. DNA for the CDR3: TGTGCCAGCAGTGCCCTGCGTCTAGCGATTCGCGGGGGACGCGAGCAGTACTTC. As protein: CASSALRLAIRGGREQYF.

The chain couples TRBV7-6 to TRBJ2-4; 10 nucleotides line up with TRBD1. This CDR3 comprises 16 residues. Germline V gene lookup returns CDR1 SGHVS and CDR2 FNYEAQ. Trimming cost V 1 base and J 0 bases; bases outside gene matches: 0. The CDR3 loop reads CASSLGTGGAKNIQYF. CDR3 coding DNA: TGTGCCAGCAGCTTAGGGACAGGGGGAGCCAAAAACATTCAGTACTTC.

The chain carries TRBV10-3 and TRBJ1-1; the match to TRBD1 covers 12 bases. The CDR3 runs to 15 residues. V lost 5 bases and J lost 6; bases outside the gene matches: 7. The germline V gene has CDR1 ENHRY and CDR2 SYGVKD. In DNA form, the CDR3 reads TGTGCCATCAGTCCGGGACAGGGGGCTTCGGCTGAAGCTTTCTTT. Protein sequence: CAISPGQGASAEAFF.

This clone is a singleton in its sample. The rearrangement links TRBV28 to TRBJ2-1; 7 bases fit TRBD1. V lost 5 bases, J lost 10 bases, and 8 bases stayed unmatched. CDR1 and CDR2 (germline): MDHEN, SYDVKM. The CDR3 has 13 residues. The DNA of the CDR3 is TGTGCCAGCAGTCTGTTACAGGGGAACGAGCAGTTCTTC. Protein product: CASSLLQGNEQFF.

The chain carries TRBV9 and TRBJ2-7, with TRBD1 matching over 7 bases. This CDR3 contains 14 residues. J gave up 6 bases and V 0 bases, and 6 bases lay outside the gene matches. Per germline, CDR1 SGDLS and CDR2 YYNGEE. The CDR3 DNA is TGTGCCAGCAGCGTAGGAGGGGGCGAGAGCGAGCAGTACTTC. It encodes CASSVGGGESEQYF.

This clone was seen a handful of times. The chain uses TRBV5-1 and TRBJ1-1, with 10 bases aligning to TRBD1. Germline CDR1 is SGHRS and CDR2 is YFSETQ. This CDR3 has 13 residues. Germline trimming cut 4 bases from V and 10 bases from J; bases unmatched to any gene: 7. The CDR3 DNA reads TGCGCCAGCAGCGTGACAGGGGGCGATGGAGCTTTCTTT. Protein: CASSVTGGDGAFF.

The J gene is TRBJ1-1, the V gene TRBV28; tentatively, D is TRBD1 (5 bases). Germline CDR1 and CDR2: MDHEN and SYDVKM. The CDR3 is made up of 15 amino acids. V lost 8 bases and J 1 base, leaving 17 bases between the germline ends. CDR3 loop: CASHPPGGWNTEAFF. The CDR3, as DNA: TGTGCCAGCCACCCCCCCGGGGGGTGGAACACTGAAGCTTTCTTT.

The chain combines TRBV5-1 with TRBJ2-3; 10 positions agree with TRBD1. This CDR3 is 14 amino acids long. Germline V lookup: CDR1 SGHRS, CDR2 YFSETQ. Trimming took 9 bases from V and 4 from J; bases not matched to a gene: 8. CDR3 region: CATSAGQGPDTQYF. As DNA, the CDR3 is TGCGCCACCTCTGCGGGACAGGGGCCAGATACGCAGTATTTT.

The rearrangement uses TRBV28 and TRBJ2-5; tentative D call: TRBD2 (5 bases). The V end lost 7 bases, the J end lost 3 bases, and 15 bases lay between the germline ends. Germline CDR1 reads MDHEN; CDR2 reads SYDVKM. The CDR3 has 14 residues. CDR3 DNA: TGTGCCAGCAAGCGGAAATGGGCGGAAGAGACCCAGTACTTC. This codes for CASKRKWAEETQYF.

The chain carries TRBV9 and TRBJ1-1; D possibly corresponds to TRBD1 (6 bases). The CDR3 is made up of 14 amino acids. Germline V CDR1 and CDR2: SGDLS, YYNGEE. V dropped 2 bases and J dropped 1 base, with 9 bases sitting between them. The DNA for the CDR3 is TGTGCCAGCAGCGTCGCGGACAGGAACACTGAAGCTTTCTTT. This encodes CASSVADRNTEAFF.